Presented here are 16 T cell receptor beta chains from one specimen sequenced in a study of early T cells in non-severe SARS-CoV-2 infection listed by TCRdb under 2021. The library was made by 5' RACE. Sequencing took place on a NextSeq 500. The public sequencing data were trimmed at Q25 with fastp and processed into clonotypes with MiXCR by TCRdb, which kept only in-frame beta chains. Every entry covers one CDR3 protein and lists the most common genes and DNA from its rows. The sample data list fewer than 30,000 distinct CDR3 sequences, and 8.5% to 10% of these were observed just once. 12% to 15% of the sample is in the top ten clones. The material sequenced was whole blood. The source is an adult who was a healthcare worker with PCR-confirmed SARS-CoV-2 infection or an uninfected control (not recorded which).

This clonotype was detected many times. V usage is TRBV20-1 and J usage is TRBJ2-5; tentative D call: TRBD2 (6 bases). This CDR3 is 14 amino acids long. The germline V gene has CDR1 DFQATT and CDR2 SNEGSKA (reference sequence). The germline V and J ends were trimmed by 3 bases and 5 bases, with 16 bases remaining between them. CDR3: CSASRALRGETQYF. CDR3 in DNA: TGCAGTGCTAGTCGGGCTCTCCGGGGGGAGACCCAGTACTTC.

CDR3 sequence (DNA): TGTGCCACCAGTGCGGCGAACACCATATATTTT. Amino acids: CATSAANTIYF. The chain uses TRBV24-1 and TRBJ1-3; no clear D gene. CDR1 and CDR2 from the germline V gene are KGHDR and SFDVKD. The CDR3 runs to 11 residues. Trimming shortened V by 5 bases and J by 7 bases, and 5 bases separated the two germline ends.

This clonotype has a count of ten or more. The chain has TRBV5-1 and TRBJ2-2, with unresolved D. The length of the CDR3 is 14 residues. Germline V gene lookup returns CDR1 SGHRS and CDR2 YFSETQ. The ends were cut back, 0 bases at V and 8 bases at J, with 11 bases in the middle. The CDR3 coding sequence is TGCGCCAGCAGCTTGGAGCCGGGCCGGGGGGAGCTGTTTTTT. The encoded protein is CASSLEPGRGELFF.

In its sample, this clonotype was seen many times. The V gene is TRBV27, the J gene TRBJ2-5; D remains ambiguous. Per germline, CDR1 MNHEY and CDR2 SMNVEV (reference sequence). The CDR3 length is 12 residues. Trimming removed 3 bases at V and 5 bases at J, with 7 bases between. CDR3 DNA: TGTGCCAGCAGTTTTAAGAGGGAGACCCAGTACTTC. Residues: CASSFKRETQYF.

This clonotype was seen more than once but under ten times. The chain uses TRBV5-4 and TRBJ1-2; D gene unclear. V was trimmed by 0 bases and J by 6 bases, leaving 6 bases between them. Looked up from germline, CDR1 is SGHNT and CDR2 is YYREEE (reference sequence). The CDR3 runs to 12 residues. The CDR3 DNA is TGTGCCAGCAGCTTGGGGAAAGATGGCTACACCTTC. It is translated as CASSLGKDGYTF.

The chain has TRBV5-8 and TRBJ2-5; D remains unclear. This CDR3 region has 11 residues. The V end was cut by 2 bases, the J end by 7 bases, with 6 bases between. The germline gives CDR1 SGHTS, CDR2 YDEGEE. The CDR3 spells CASSFYPTQYF. The CDR3 bases are TGTGCCAGCAGCTTTTACCCGACCCAGTACTTC.

V is TRBV9 and J is TRBJ1-6; possibly TRBD1 for D (6 bases). Trimming cost V 0 bases and J 7 bases, with 11 bases left between them. The germline CDR1 and CDR2 sequences are SGDLS and YYNGEE. The CDR3 sequence is 15 residues long. CDR3 in DNA: TGTGCCAGCAGCGTAGGAGGGGGAAGAAATTCACCCCTCCACTTT. Residues: CASSVGGGRNSPLHF.

There are many counts of this clonotype. The V gene is TRBV24-1, the J gene TRBJ2-6, with D maybe TRBD1 (5 bases). The CDR3 contains 18 residues. Germline V gene data show CDR1 as KGHDR and CDR2 as SFDVKD. Trimming stripped 2 bases from V and 0 bases from J, with 13 bases between. CDR3 sequence: CATSDSAGSLSGANVLTF. CDR3 nucleotides: TGTGCCACCAGTGATTCGGCAGGGTCCCTCTCTGGGGCCAACGTCCTGACTTTC.

This clonotype showed up many times. The V and J genes are TRBV19 and TRBJ2-6; D unclear. This CDR3 has 20 residues. CDR1 is LNHDA and CDR2 is SQIVND in the germline V gene (reference sequence). The ends were cut back, 5 bases at V and 0 bases at J, with 23 bases in the middle. CDR3 sequence: CASSSQSPMGGSSGANVLTF. The CDR3 nucleotides are TGTGCCAGTAGTTCCCAGAGTCCGATGGGTGGTAGCTCTGGGGCCAACGTCCTGACTTTC.

This clonotype was counted many times. The chain is built from TRBV6-2 or TRBV6-3 and TRBJ2-7, with D possibly TRBD2 on 5 matching bases. This CDR3 has 12 residues. V was shortened by 4 bases and J by 3 bases, with 7 bases between the two germline ends. The V gene's germline CDR1 is MNHEY and CDR2 SVGEGT. The CDR3 sequence is CASSSEVYEQYF. The CDR3 DNA sequence: TGTGCCAGCAGTTCGGAGGTCTACGAGCAGTACTTC.

The gene calls are TRBV11-2 and TRBJ2-7; possible D gene TRBD1, 6 bases. Germline assignment: CDR1 SGHAT and CDR2 FQNNGV. V lost 6 bases and J lost 5, with 14 bases in between. The CDR3 covers 13 residues. The CDR3 here is CASRKTGSNEQYF. CDR3 bases: TGTGCCAGCAGGAAAACAGGGAGTAACGAGCAGTACTTC.

The chain joins TRBV5-1 to TRBJ1-2; 8 nucleotides align to TRBD1. CDR1 is SGHRS, CDR2 YFSETQ, per germline. V shed 4 bases and J 7 bases; nucleotides not matched to a gene: 9. This CDR3 is built from 14 residues. The CDR3 loop reads CASSANQGALGYTF. The CDR3 DNA reads as TGCGCCAGCAGCGCGAACCAGGGGGCTCTTGGCTACACCTTC.

J is TRBJ2-7 and V is TRBV5-4, with D perhaps TRBD1 (6 bases). Germline V gene data show CDR1 as SGHNT and CDR2 as YYREEE (reference sequence). Trimming removed 3 bases at V and 1 base at J, with 11 bases between. The length of the CDR3 is 14 residues. The chain's CDR3 is CASSSLDRSYEQYF. In DNA, the CDR3 is TGTGCCAGCAGCTCCCTGGACAGATCCTACGAGCAGTACTTC. Full variable domain (remainder filled in from reference TRBV5-4 and TRBJ2-7): ETGVTQSPTHLIKTRGQQVTLRCSSQSGHNTVSWYQQALGQGPQFIFQYYREEENGRGNFPPRFSGLQFPNYSSELNVNALELDDSALYLCASSSLDRSYEQYFGPGTRLTVT.

This clonotype was counted at least ten times. The V gene is TRBV9, the J gene TRBJ1-4, with 7 bases identical to TRBD1. V lost 3 bases and J lost 6; bases outside the gene matches: 5. This CDR3 is built from 14 residues. CDR1 and CDR2 from the germline V gene are SGDLS and YYNGEE. CDR3 nucleotides: TGTGCCAGCAGCGGGAGGGACAGCTATGAAAAACTGTTTTTT. It encodes CASSGRDSYEKLFF.

The sample holds a few counts of this clonotype. This chain uses TRBV21-1 with TRBJ2-5; the table's D call, TRBD1, has no DNA check behind it. TRBV21-1 is listed as a pseudogene. This CDR3 is 16 amino acids long. This CDR3 is CASTDGSGSPPETQYF. CDR3 bases: TGTGCCAGCACGGATGGCTCAGGGTCTCCCCCGGAGACCCAGTACTTC.

The sample holds many counts of this clonotype. The CDR3 DNA sequence: TGCAGCGTTGCACGGGAGACCCAGTACTTC. As protein: CSVARETQYF. The chain links TRBV29-1 to TRBJ2-5; D gene unclear. Per germline, CDR1 SQVTM and CDR2 ANQGSEA. CDR3 length equals 10 residues. With 4 bases removed from V and 5 bases from J, the gap between germline ends came to 5 bases.